The rows below give T cell receptor beta chains drawn from one sample of a study of primary melanoma T cells and metastatic recurrence. TCRdb keeps only in-frame clones here, not all; method: immunoSEQ multiplex PCR. Of several hundred clones listed, roughly 86% are singletons. The sequenced material came from melanoma tumor tissue. These receptors all stem from a human donor with melanoma. CDR3s include the opening cysteine and the closing phenylalanine or tryptophan. The order of the fields is CDR3 length, J gene, V gene, CDR3 protein.

13 | TRBJ1-2 | TRBV6-8 | CASHDRGADGYTF
13 | TRBJ2-1 | TRBV7-1 | CASSLASGESQFF
15 | TRBJ1-2 | TRBV7-6 | CASSLGSGGFYGYTF
16 | TRBJ1-1 | TRBV7-7 | CASSRMPGQGNTEAFF
15 | TRBJ1-4 | TRBV6-8 | CASSYREAQSEKLFF
15 | TRBJ2-7 | TRBV6-8 | CASSYRASLPYEQYF
17 | TRBJ2-2 | TRBV11-3 | CASSFPTGGRNTGELFF
16 | - | TRBV11-3 | CASSLNRGGTYYEQYF
15 | TRBJ2-7 | TRBV12-5 | CASGQPSGKYYEQYF
14 | TRBJ2-1 | TRBV7-7 | CASSLSAGRKEQFF
16 | TRBJ2-6 | TRBV19 | CASSPGQISRANVLTF
13 | TRBJ1-5 | TRBV7-4 | CASSLWGPQPQHF
13 | TRBJ1-1 | TRBV6-8 | CASSAPRNTEAFF
16 | TRBJ2-7 | TRBV6-8 | CASSYPPTGHSYEQYF
15 | TRBJ2-1 | TRBV19 | CASSPDRSAYNEQFF
18 | TRBJ2-2 | TRBV7-6 | CASSLEKHRGPNTGELFF
14 | TRBJ2-7 | TRBV5-1 | CASSPTAGSYEQYF
14 | TRBJ1-1 | TRBV11-3 | CASSSLDILNEAFF
14 | TRBJ1-4 | TRBV11-3 | CASSTQGRDEKLFF
13 | TRBJ1-1 | TRBV14 | CASSQGIKTEAFF
14 | TRBJ2-1 | TRBV11-3 | CASSFSGAYNEQFF
17 | TRBJ1-6 | TRBV12-5 | CASGLVSAGSYNSPLHF
15 | TRBJ2-2 | TRBV11-3 | CASSHGTSDTGELFF
14 | TRBJ2-7 | TRBV6-8 | CASSASQGRYEQYF
14 | TRBJ2-2 | TRBV14 | CASSRHASTGELFF
15 | TRBJ2-7 | TRBV7-5 | CASSLFQSSSYEQYF
15 | TRBJ1-5 | TRBV19 | CASSLRDMLNQPQHF
13 | TRBJ2-7 | TRBV19 | CASSVDPPYEQYF
14 | TRBJ2-1 | TRBV11-1 | CASSLGGGGNEQFF
16 | TRBJ1-1 | TRBV11-3 | CASSLIRSDANTEAFF
15 | TRBJ2-2 | TRBV4-1 | CASSQDIRSTGELFF
14 | TRBJ2-2 | TRBV6-8 | CASSSATPNGELFF
16 | TRBJ2-3 | TRBV5-1 | CASSLDRVGFTDTQYF
13 | TRBJ1-5 | TRBV6-8 | CASRPTGNQPQHF
15 | TRBJ1-2 | TRBV19 | CASRPDRSTNYGYTF
15 | TRBJ2-3 | TRBV19 | CASRKGPSGTDTQYF
16 | TRBJ2-2 | TRBV5-1 | CASSQSLAGGPRELFF
13 | TRBJ1-5 | TRBV6-8 | CASSQGASQPQHF